This T cell receptor beta chain is drawn from a study of blood T cell repertoires in COVID-19. Overall study context: Researchers got acute and convalescent COVID-19 samples from the United States, Italy and Spain. T cells, B-cell-depleted T cells, or PBMCs supplied cDNA or gDNA.

CDR3 size: 16 residues. The V gene's germline CDR1 is ENHRY and CDR2 SYGVKD. With 3 bases clipped from V and 3 bases from J, the junction kept 7 bases outside the gene matches. Authors' methods: Cell counts per sample came from amplifying reference gene primers. This table comes from immunoSEQ multiplex PCR, and its TCRdb copy is limited to in-frame clones, with some not included. V, J and clone size derive from that table, while D and trimming were established from the DNA sequence. The data hold more than 85,000 clones, with 75% to 80% observed a single time. The sample taken for sequencing was peripheral blood. The source is a woman older than 75 with active or convalescent COVID-19. This chain links TRBV10-3 with TRBJ1-5; 8 bases align to TRBD1. The CDR3 sequence: CAISDLGQGPNQPQHF. The CDR3 coding sequence is TGTGCCATCAGTGATCTCGGACAGGGCCCCAATCAGCCCCAGCATTTT.